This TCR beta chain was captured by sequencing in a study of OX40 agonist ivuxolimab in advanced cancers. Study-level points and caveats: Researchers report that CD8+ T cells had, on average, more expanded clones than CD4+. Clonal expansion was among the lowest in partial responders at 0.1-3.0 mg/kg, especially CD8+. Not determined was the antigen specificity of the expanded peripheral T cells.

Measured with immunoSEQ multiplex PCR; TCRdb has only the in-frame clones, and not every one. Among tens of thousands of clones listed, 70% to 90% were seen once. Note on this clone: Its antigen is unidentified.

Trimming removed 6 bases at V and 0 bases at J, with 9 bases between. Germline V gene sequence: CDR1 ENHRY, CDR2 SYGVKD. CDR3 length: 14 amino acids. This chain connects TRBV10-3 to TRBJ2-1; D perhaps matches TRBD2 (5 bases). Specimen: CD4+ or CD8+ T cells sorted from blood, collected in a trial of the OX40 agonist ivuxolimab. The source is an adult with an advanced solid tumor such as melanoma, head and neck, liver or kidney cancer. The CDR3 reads CAIRREYSYNEQFF. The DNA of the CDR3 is TGTGCCATCAGGAGGGAGTACTCCTACAATGAGCAGTTCTTC.